This TCR beta chain appears in the sequencing data of a study of blood T cell repertoires in COVID-19. Germline V lookup: CDR1 MRHNA, CDR2 SNTAGT. Deletions cut 6 bases from V and 6 bases from J, with 30 bases between. This CDR3 spans 18 amino acids. This clone was recorded once. Profiled with immunoSEQ multiplex PCR; TCRdb holds only in-frame clones, not every one. Of a few hundred thousand clones in the sample, 82% were seen once. Sequenced sample: peripheral blood. This TCR came from a woman aged 18 to 35 with acute or convalescent COVID-19. The chain couples TRBV6-4 to TRBJ2-7; tentative D call: TRBD1 (6 bases). The DNA of the CDR3 is TGTGCCAGCAGGGCGCAGGGGTATGTGGACCAGGCCTACGTCGAGCAGTACTTC. Protein: CASRAQGYVDQAYVEQYF.